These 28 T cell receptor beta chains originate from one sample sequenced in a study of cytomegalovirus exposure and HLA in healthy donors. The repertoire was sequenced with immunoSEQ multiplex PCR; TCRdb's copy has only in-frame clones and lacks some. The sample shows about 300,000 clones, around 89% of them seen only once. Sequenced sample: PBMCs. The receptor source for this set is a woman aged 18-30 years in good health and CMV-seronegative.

CDR3 DNA: TGCGCCAGCAGCCCCATGTCTAGAAGGAACACCGGGGAGCTGTTTTTT. The encoded protein is CASSPMSRRNTGELFF. The chain is built from TRBV4-1 and TRBJ2-2, with no clear D. The CDR3 is 16 residues long. Germline values: CDR1 MGHRA, CDR2 YSYEKL. The germline V and J ends were trimmed by 4 bases and 1 base, with 13 bases remaining between them.

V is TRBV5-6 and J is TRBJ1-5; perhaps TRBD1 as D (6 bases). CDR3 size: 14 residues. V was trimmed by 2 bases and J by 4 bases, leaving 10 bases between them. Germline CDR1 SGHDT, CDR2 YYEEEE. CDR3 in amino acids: CASSLQGLNQPQHF. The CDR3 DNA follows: TGTGCCAGCAGCTTACAGGGATTAAATCAGCCCCAGCATTTT. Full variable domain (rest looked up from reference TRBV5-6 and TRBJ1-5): DAGVTQSPTHLIKTRGQQVTLRCSPKSGHDTVSWYQQALGQGPQFIFQYYEEEERQRGNFPDRFSGHQFPNYSSELNVNALLLGDSALYLCASSLQGLNQPQHFGDGTRLSIL.

CDR3 residues: CASSYSRGGRETQYF. DNA for the CDR3: TGTGCCAGCAGTTACTCGCGCGGGGGGCGAGAGACCCAGTACTTC. The chain couples TRBV6-6 to TRBJ2-5, with TRBD2 identical over 8 bases. The junction had 4 bases not matched to a gene; V was cut back by 0 bases and J by 4 bases. The CDR3 has 15 residues. Germline V gene lookup returns CDR1 MNHNY and CDR2 SVGAGI (reference sequence).

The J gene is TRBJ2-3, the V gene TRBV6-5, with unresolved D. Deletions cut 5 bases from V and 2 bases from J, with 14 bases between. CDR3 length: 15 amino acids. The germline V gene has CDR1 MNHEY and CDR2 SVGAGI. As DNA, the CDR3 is TGTGCCAGCAGTCCTAATAGTTTAGACACAGATACGCAGTATTTT. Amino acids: CASSPNSLDTDTQYF.

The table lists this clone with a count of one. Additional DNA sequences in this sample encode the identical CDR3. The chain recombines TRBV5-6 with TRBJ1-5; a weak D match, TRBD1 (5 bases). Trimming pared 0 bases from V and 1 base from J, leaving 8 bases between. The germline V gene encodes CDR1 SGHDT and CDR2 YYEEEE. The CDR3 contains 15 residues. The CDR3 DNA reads TGTGCCAGCAGCTTGGCGGGGGGAAGCAATCAGCCCCAGCATTTT. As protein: CASSLAGGSNQPQHF.

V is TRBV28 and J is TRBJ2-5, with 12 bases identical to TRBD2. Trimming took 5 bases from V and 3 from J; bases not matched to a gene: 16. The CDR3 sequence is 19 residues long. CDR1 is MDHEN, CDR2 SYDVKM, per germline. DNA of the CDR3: TGTGCCAGCAGTGAACGTATACTAGCGGGAGGACCGCAAAAAGAGACCCAGTACTTC. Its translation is CASSERILAGGPQKETQYF.

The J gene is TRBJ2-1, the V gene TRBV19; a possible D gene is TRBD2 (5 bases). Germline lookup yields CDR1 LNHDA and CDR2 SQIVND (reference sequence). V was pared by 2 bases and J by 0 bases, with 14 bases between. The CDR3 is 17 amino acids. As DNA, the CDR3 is TGTGCCAGTAGTATAACGGACTCCGGGTTCTCCTACAATGAGCAGTTCTTC. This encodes CASSITDSGFSYNEQFF.

The CDR3 nucleotides read TGCGCCAGCAGCTTGGAACCGGGAGGCCGGTCGAGAAGGAACATTCAGTACTTC. This translates into CASSLEPGGRSRRNIQYF. This chain uses TRBV5-1 with TRBJ2-4, with TRBD2 matching 7 bases. The CDR3 has 18 amino acids. Germline V gene lookup returns CDR1 SGHRS and CDR2 YFSETQ. Trimming at V came to 0 bases and at J to 7 bases, leaving 16 bases not matched to a gene.

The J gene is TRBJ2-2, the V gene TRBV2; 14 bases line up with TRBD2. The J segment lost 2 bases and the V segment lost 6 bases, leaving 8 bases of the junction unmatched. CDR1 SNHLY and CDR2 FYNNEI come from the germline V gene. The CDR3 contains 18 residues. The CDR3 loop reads CASRVGLAGGPNTGELFF. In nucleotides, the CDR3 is TGTGCCAGCAGGGTTGGACTAGCGGGAGGCCCCAACACCGGGGAGCTGTTTTTT.

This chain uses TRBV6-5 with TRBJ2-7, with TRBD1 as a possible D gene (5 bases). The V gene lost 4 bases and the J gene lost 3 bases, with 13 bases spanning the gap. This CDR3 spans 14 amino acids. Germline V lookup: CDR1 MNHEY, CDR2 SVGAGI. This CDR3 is CASSLQGLGYEQYF. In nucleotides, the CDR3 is TGTGCCAGCAGTTTGCAGGGATTAGGCTACGAGCAGTACTTC.

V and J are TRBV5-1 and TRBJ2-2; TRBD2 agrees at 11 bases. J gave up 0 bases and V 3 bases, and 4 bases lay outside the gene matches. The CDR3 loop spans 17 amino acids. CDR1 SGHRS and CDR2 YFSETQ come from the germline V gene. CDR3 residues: CASSSLAGATNTGELFF. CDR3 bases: TGCGCCAGCAGCTCACTAGCGGGGGCCACGAACACCGGGGAGCTGTTTTTT.

The chain's CDR3 is CASSANPGQRNEKLFF. DNA of the CDR3: TGTGCCAGCAGCGCCAATCCGGGACAGCGAAATGAAAAACTGTTTTTT. This chain uses TRBV9 with TRBJ1-4; 7 bases line up with TRBD1. The CDR3 spans 16 residues. Trimming took 3 bases from V and 5 from J; bases not matched to a gene: 10. Germline V gene lookup returns CDR1 SGDLS and CDR2 YYNGEE.

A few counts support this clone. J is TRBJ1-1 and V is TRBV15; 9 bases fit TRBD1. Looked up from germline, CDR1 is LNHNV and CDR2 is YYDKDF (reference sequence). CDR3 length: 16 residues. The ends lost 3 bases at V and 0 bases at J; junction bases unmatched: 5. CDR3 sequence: CATSRGQGLMNTEAFF. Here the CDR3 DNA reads TGTGCCACCAGCAGGGGACAGGGTTTGATGAACACTGAAGCTTTCTTT.

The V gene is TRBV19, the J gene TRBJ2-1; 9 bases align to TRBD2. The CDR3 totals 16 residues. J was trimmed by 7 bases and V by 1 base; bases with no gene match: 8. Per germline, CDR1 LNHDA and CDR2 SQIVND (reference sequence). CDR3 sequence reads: CASSIVSGGAGNEQFF. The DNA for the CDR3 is TGTGCCAGTAGTATAGTTAGCGGGGGCGCGGGGAATGAGCAGTTCTTC. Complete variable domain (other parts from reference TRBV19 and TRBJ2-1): DGGITQSPKYLFRKEGQNVTLSCEQNLNHDAMYWYRQDPGQGLRLIYYSQIVNDFQKGDIAEGYSVSREKKESFPLTVTSAQKNPTAFYLCASSIVSGGAGNEQFFGPGTRLTVL.

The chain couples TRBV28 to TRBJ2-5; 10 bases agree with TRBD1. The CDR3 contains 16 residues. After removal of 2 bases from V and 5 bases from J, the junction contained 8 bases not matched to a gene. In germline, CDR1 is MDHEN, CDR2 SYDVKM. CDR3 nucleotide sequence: TGTGCCAGCAGTTTAGACGACAGGGGGCGCGGGGAGACCCAGTACTTC. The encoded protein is CASSLDDRGRGETQYF.

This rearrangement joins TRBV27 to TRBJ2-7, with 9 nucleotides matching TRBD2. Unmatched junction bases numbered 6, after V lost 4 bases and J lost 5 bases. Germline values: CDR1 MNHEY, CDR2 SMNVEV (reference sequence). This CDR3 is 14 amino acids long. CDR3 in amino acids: CASSYGGGGDEQYF. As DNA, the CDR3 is TGTGCCAGCAGTTATGGGGGCGGGGGGGACGAGCAGTACTTC.

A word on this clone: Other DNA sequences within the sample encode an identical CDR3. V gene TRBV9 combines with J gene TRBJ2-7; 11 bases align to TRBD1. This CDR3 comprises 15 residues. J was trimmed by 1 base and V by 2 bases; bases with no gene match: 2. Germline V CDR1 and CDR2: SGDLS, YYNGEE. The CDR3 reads CASSVGQGASYEQYF. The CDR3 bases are TGTGCCAGCAGCGTCGGACAGGGGGCTTCCTACGAGCAGTACTTC.

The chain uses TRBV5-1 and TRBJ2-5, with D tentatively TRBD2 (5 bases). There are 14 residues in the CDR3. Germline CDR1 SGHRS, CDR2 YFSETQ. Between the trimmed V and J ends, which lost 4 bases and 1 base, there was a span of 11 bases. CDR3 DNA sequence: TGCGCCAGCAGCGAGGGTAACCGCCAAGAGACCCAGTACTTC. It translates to CASSEGNRQETQYF.

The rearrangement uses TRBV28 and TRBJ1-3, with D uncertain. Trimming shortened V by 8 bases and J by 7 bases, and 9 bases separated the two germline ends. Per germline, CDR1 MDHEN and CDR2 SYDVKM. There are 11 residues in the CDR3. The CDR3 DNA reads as TGTGCCAGCTTATCGGGGAACACCATATATTTT. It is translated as CASLSGNTIYF.

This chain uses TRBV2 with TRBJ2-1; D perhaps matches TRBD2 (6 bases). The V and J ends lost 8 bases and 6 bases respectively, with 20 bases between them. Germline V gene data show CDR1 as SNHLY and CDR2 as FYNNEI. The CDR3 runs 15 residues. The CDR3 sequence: CASVIRDFTSNEQFF. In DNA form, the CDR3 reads TGTGCCAGCGTTATCCGGGACTTCACCTCCAATGAGCAGTTCTTC. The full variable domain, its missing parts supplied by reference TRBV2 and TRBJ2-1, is EPEVTQTPSHQVTQMGQEVILRCVPISNHLYFYWYRQILGQKVEFLVSFYNNEISEKSEIFDDQFSVERPDGSNFTLKIRSTKLEDSAMYFCASVIRDFTSNEQFFGPGTRLTVL.

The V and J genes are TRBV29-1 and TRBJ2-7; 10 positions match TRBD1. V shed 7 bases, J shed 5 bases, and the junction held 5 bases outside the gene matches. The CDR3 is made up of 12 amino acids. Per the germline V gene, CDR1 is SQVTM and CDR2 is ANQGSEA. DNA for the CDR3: TGCAGCGGGAAAGGACAGGGGGACGAGCAGTACTTC. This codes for CSGKGQGDEQYF.

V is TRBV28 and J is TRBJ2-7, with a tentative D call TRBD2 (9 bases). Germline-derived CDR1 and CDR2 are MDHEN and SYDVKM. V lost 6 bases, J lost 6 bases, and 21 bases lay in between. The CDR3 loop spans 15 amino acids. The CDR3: CASRWTGTSFPEQYF. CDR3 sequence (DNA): TGTGCCAGCAGATGGACAGGGACTAGCTTCCCCGAGCAGTACTTC.

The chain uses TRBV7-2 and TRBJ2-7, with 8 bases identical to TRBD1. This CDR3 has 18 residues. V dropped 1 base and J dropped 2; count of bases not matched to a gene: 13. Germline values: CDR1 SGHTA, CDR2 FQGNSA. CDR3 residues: CASSLVGGGTGITYEQYF. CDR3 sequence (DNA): TGTGCCAGCAGCTTAGTAGGTGGTGGGACAGGAATCACCTACGAGCAGTACTTC. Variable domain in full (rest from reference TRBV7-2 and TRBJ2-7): GAGVSQSPSNKVTEKGKDVELRCDPISGHTALYWYRQSLGQGLEFLIYFQGNSAPDKSGLPSDRFSAERTGGSVSTLTIQRTQQEDSAVYLCASSLVGGGTGITYEQYFGPGTRLTVT.

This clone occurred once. In DNA form, the CDR3 reads TGTGCCAGCACCATGGCGGGACAGGGTACAGATACGCAGTATTTT. Its protein product is CASTMAGQGTDTQYF. This sequence joins TRBV28 and TRBJ2-3, with TRBD1 matching 9 bases. Germline-derived CDR1 and CDR2 are MDHEN and SYDVKM. V gave up 7 bases and J gave up 3 bases; unmatched junction bases: 8. The length of the CDR3 is 15 residues. Looking up the rest from reference TRBV28 and TRBJ2-3 gives the full variable domain: DVKVTQSSRYLVKRTGEKVFLECVQDMDHENMFWYRQDPGLGLRLIYFSYDVKMKEKGDIPEGYSVSREKKERFSLILESASTNQTSMYLCASTMAGQGTDTQYFGPGTRLTVL.

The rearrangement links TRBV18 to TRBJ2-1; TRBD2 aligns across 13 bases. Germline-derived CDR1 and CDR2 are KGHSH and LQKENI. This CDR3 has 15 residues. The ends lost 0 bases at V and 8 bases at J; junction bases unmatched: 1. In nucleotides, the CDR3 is TGTGCCAGCTCACCACCAACTAGCGGGAGGGATGAGCAGTTCTTC. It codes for CASSPPTSGRDEQFF.

The CDR3 region is CASSERTIMNTGELFF. The CDR3, as DNA: TGTGCCAGCAGTGAAAGGACAATCATGAACACCGGGGAGCTGTTTTTT. The gene calls are TRBV25-1 and TRBJ2-2; D is perhaps TRBD1 (5 bases). CDR1 and CDR2 from the germline V gene are MGHDK and SYGVNS. The CDR3 sequence is 16 residues long. V was trimmed by 2 bases and J by 1 base, leaving 11 bases between them.

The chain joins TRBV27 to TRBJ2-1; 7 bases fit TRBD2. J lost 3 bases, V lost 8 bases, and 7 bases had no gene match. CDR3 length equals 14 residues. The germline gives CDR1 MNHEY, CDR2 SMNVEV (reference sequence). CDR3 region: CASVAGANYNEQFF. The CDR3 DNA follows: TGTGCCAGCGTGGCGGGAGCCAACTACAATGAGCAGTTCTTC.

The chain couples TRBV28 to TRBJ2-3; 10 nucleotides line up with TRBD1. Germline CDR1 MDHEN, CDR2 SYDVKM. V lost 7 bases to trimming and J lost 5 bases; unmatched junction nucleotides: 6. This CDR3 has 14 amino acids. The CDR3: CASTGQGVVDTQYF. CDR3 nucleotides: TGTGCCAGCACCGGACAGGGGGTGGTAGATACGCAGTATTTT.